This T cell receptor beta chain was sequenced in a study of shared clonotypes between healthy human individuals. It was around 180 ng DNA, tens of thousands of T cell genomes, that sorted-subset replicate PCRs used. Method: immunoSEQ multiplex PCR; TCRdb's copy keeps in-frame clones and lacks some. The sample includes about 2 million clones, roughly 94% of them seen just once. The V gene's germline CDR1 is MNHNS and CDR2 SASEGT. The CDR3 loop spans 13 amino acids. The trim removed 6 bases at V and 5 bases at J, leaving 5 bases unmatched. Concerning this clone itself: Its antigen is not identified.

General study findings and limits: Despite large depth, sorted-subset datasets appeared incompletely sequenced.

This TCR was recovered from a man younger than 30 in good health. The chain carries TRBV6-1 and TRBJ2-3; 7 bases fit TRBD1. Sequenced: naive CD4+ T cells sorted from blood. Subset meaning: CD45RA+ positively selected. CDR3 DNA sequence: TGTGCCAGCAGGGGACAGAATGGAGATACGCAGTATTTT. It encodes CASRGQNGDTQYF.